The next 8 T cell receptor beta chains were all read from a single sample in a study of blood T cell repertoires in COVID-19. TCRdb's copy holds only in-frame clones and misses some; the assay was immunoSEQ multiplex PCR. The repertoire holds 60,000 to 65,000 clones, with roughly 72% as singletons. The specimen sequenced was peripheral blood. These receptors were obtained from a woman in her 70s with COVID-19, enrolled during active disease.

This sequence joins TRBV14 and TRBJ2-2; TRBD2 matches 12 bases. J gave up 5 bases and V 0 bases, and 4 bases lay outside the gene matches. The CDR3 length is 17 residues. CDR1 and CDR2 (germline): SGHDN, FVKESK. Written as DNA, the CDR3 is TGTGCCAGCAGCCAAGAGACTAGCGGGAGTCTTACCGGGGAGCTGTTTTTT. Residues: CASSQETSGSLTGELFF.

This rearrangement joins TRBV4-1 to TRBJ1-4; 7 positions match TRBD1. From germline, CDR1 is MGHRA and CDR2 YSYEKL. V dropped 4 bases and J dropped 2; count of bases not matched to a gene: 22. The CDR3 has 21 residues. CDR3 protein: CASSPGSLDRRWGGTNEKLFF. In nucleotides, the CDR3 is TGCGCCAGCAGCCCCGGTTCGCTGGACAGGAGGTGGGGTGGTACTAATGAAAAACTGTTTTTT.

The genes are TRBV7-9 and TRBJ1-5; 7 bases match TRBD1. CDR3 length: 15 residues. Unmatched junction bases numbered 2, after V lost 1 base and J lost 2 bases. Germline V gene data show CDR1 as SEHNR and CDR2 as FQNEAQ (reference sequence). The CDR3 region has the DNA TGTGCCAGCAGCTTAGATGGACAGGGCAATCAGCCCCAGCATTTT. Amino acids: CASSLDGQGNQPQHF.

The chain recombines TRBV15 with TRBJ1-2; possible D gene TRBD1, 5 bases. Germline CDR1 and CDR2: LNHNV and YYDKDF (reference sequence). The CDR3 runs to 16 residues. Trimming removed 2 bases from V and 2 bases from J, with 15 bases in between. CDR3 amino acids: CATSRNPEGTNYGYTF. Written as DNA, the CDR3 is TGTGCCACCAGCAGAAACCCGGAGGGGACCAACTATGGCTACACCTTC.

The V and J genes are TRBV9 and TRBJ1-1; TRBD1 aligns across 7 bases. Germline V lookup: CDR1 SGDLS, CDR2 YYNGEE. This CDR3 region has 14 residues. Unmatched junction bases numbered 8, after V lost 4 bases and J lost 5 bases. The CDR3 DNA is TGTGCCAGCAGCCCCTCGACAGGGTCAACTGAAGCTTTCTTT. Protein product: CASSPSTGSTEAFF.

CDR3 DNA: TGTGCCAGCAGCGTAGCTGCTAGCGGGAGGGGTCTGGAGACCCAGTACTTC. Protein sequence: CASSVAASGRGLETQYF. V is TRBV9 and J is TRBJ2-5; 12 positions match TRBD2. Germline V gene data show CDR1 as SGDLS and CDR2 as YYNGEE. The CDR3 has 17 residues. V trimming: 0 bases; J trimming: 5 bases; junction bases outside the gene matches: 8.

The chain recombines TRBV29-1 with TRBJ2-5; 11 bases agree with TRBD2. The CDR3 loop spans 14 amino acids. V lost 6 bases and J lost 13; bases outside the gene matches: 16. Germline V CDR1 and CDR2: SQVTM, ANQGSEA. The CDR3 spells CSVRSGTSGVGLYF. CDR3 DNA sequence: TGCAGCGTGAGATCCGGGACTAGCGGAGTGGGCCTGTACTTC. Drawing the rest from reference TRBV29-1 and TRBJ2-5, the complete variable domain is SAVISQKPSRDICQRGTSLTIQCQVDSQVTMMFWYRQQPGQSLTLIATANQGSEATYESGFVIDKFPISRPNLTFSTLTVSNMSPEDSSIYLCSVRSGTSGVGLYFGPGTRLLVL.

The V and J genes are TRBV9 and TRBJ2-3, with 9 bases matching TRBD1. V was pared by 4 bases and J by 4 bases, with 4 bases of the junction left unmatched. This CDR3 region has 14 residues. Germline V gene lookup returns CDR1 SGDLS and CDR2 YYNGEE. In DNA, the CDR3 is TGTGCCAGCAGCCCTGACAGGGGGGCAGATACGCAGTATTTT. The encoded protein is CASSPDRGADTQYF. The whole variable domain, remainder taken from reference TRBV9 and TRBJ2-3, is DSGVTQTPKHLITATGQRVTLRCSPRSGDLSVYWYQQSLDQGLQFLIQYYNGEERAKGNILERFSAQQFPDLHSELNLSSLELGDSALYFCASSPDRGADTQYFGPGTRLTVL.